These T cell receptor beta chains were read from a single sample in a study of identical twins. TCRdb recomputed calls from the 5' RACE reads with MiXCR, one row per CDR3 protein. This sample has a few hundred thousand distinct CDR3 sequences, with approximately 16% found just once. This sample was also put to use in a study of yellow fever vaccine responses in identical twins.

Sequenced sample: CD4+ T cells sorted from blood. These receptor sequences come from a woman younger than 35 in good health. The CDR3 runs from the conserved cysteine through the conserved F or W. The D gene is left open where the match is weak. Expanded clones get a size class; other rows say once, few or many, or leave the size out.

cdr3_length	d_call	v_call	clone_size	j_call	cdr3_aa	cdr3_nt
15	TRBD2	TRBV2	.	TRBJ2-5	CASSGFSGTQETQYF	TGTGCCAGCAGTGGATTTAGCGGGACACAAGAGACCCAGTACTTC
12	.	TRBV6-5	few	TRBJ1-1	CATLSGRLEAFF	TGTGCCACCCTGTCGGGGCGCCTGGAAGCTTTCTTT
16	TRBD1	TRBV7-6	few	TRBJ1-5	CASSSGGQISNQPQHF	TGTGCCAGCAGCTCCGGGGGACAGATTAGCAATCAGCCCCAGCATTTT
16	TRBD2	TRBV20-1	few	TRBJ2-5	CSARDLGLAGGGTQYF	TGCAGTGCTAGAGATTTAGGACTAGCGGGGGGTGGAACCCAGTACTTC
16	TRBD2	TRBV2	.	TRBJ2-5	CASYSAGTSEQETQYF	TGTGCCAGTTACTCCGCCGGGACTAGCGAACAAGAGACCCAGTACTTC
16	TRBD1	TRBV10-3	.	TRBJ1-2	CAISDAGQVENYGYTF	TGTGCCATCAGTGATGCCGGACAGGTGGAGAACTATGGCTACACCTTC
18	TRBD2	TRBV20-1	.	TRBJ2-1	CSARDSAGGRRSYNEQFF	TGCAGTGCTAGAGATAGCGCGGGGGGGCGGCGTTCCTACAATGAGCAGTTCTTC
14	TRBD1	TRBV3-1	.	TRBJ1-1	CASSLTTGDTEAFF	TGTGCCAGCAGCCTAACCACAGGGGACACTGAAGCTTTCTTT
14	TRBD1	TRBV5-1	many	TRBJ1-2	CASSLTGDGYGYTF	TGCGCCAGCAGCCTTACAGGGGATGGCTATGGCTACACCTTC
15	TRBD2	TRBV12-3/TRBV12-4	.	TRBJ2-5	CASSLLAGGLGTQYF	TGTGCCAGCAGTTTATTGGCGGGGGGCCTCGGGACCCAGTACTTC
14	TRBD2	TRBV2	.	TRBJ2-7	CASSGSGRSYEQYF	TGTGCCAGCAGTGGTAGCGGGAGGTCCTACGAGCAGTACTTC
18	TRBD2	TRBV5-1	few	TRBJ2-7	CASSLDVSGRGGNYEQYF	TGCGCCAGCAGCTTGGATGTTAGCGGGAGAGGGGGGAACTACGAGCAGTACTTC
18	TRBD2	TRBV11-1	once	TRBJ2-3	CASSKGLAGGLSTDTQYF	TGTGCCAGCAGCAAGGGACTAGCGGGGGGCCTTTCGACAGATACGCAGTATTTT
16	TRBD1	TRBV28	.	TRBJ2-7	CASSPLWGQGAGEQYF	TGTGCCAGCAGTCCCCTTTGGGGACAGGGGGCCGGGGAGCAGTACTTC
13	.	TRBV6-5	.	TRBJ1-2	CASSYSGGYGYTF	TGTGCCAGCAGTTACTCAGGGGGCTATGGCTACACCTTC
16	TRBD1	TRBV7-9	.	TRBJ1-1	CASSLGGQGWNTEAFF	TGTGCCAGCAGCTTAGGAGGACAGGGTTGGAACACTGAAGCTTTCTTT
18	TRBD2	TRBV10-3	few	TRBJ2-3	CAISVEAPLAGATDTQYF	TGTGCCATCAGTGTTGAGGCCCCGCTAGCGGGGGCCACAGATACGCAGTATTTT
16	.	TRBV5-1	.	TRBJ2-2	CASRRGLGVSTGELFF	TGCGCCAGCAGGAGGGGACTCGGGGTTTCAACCGGGGAGCTGTTTTTT
17	.	TRBV29-1	.	TRBJ2-1	CSVRSWVGGPHSNEQFF	TGCAGCGTTAGGTCATGGGTCGGCGGGCCCCACAGCAATGAGCAGTTCTTC
16	TRBD2	TRBV5-1	.	TRBJ2-1	CASSLGGGGGANEQFF	TGCGCCAGCAGCTTGGGGGGAGGCGGGGGGGCCAATGAGCAGTTCTTC
14	.	TRBV12-3/TRBV12-4	many	TRBJ1-6	CASRVTGPDSPLHF	TGTGCCAGCAGAGTTACAGGGCCGGATTCACCCCTCCACTTT
13	.	TRBV20-1	.	TRBJ2-5	CSARWGAGETQYF	TGCAGTGCTAGATGGGGGGCCGGGGAGACCCAGTACTTC
12	.	TRBV5-1	many	TRBJ1-2	CASREDSYGYTF	TGCGCCAGCAGAGAGGACAGCTATGGCTACACCTTC
11	.	TRBV5-1	few	TRBJ2-1	CASKDDNEQFF	TGCGCCAGCAAGGACGACAATGAGCAGTTCTTC